Reported below is one TCR beta chain. Antigen specificity is unknown. This entry belongs to a study of OX40 agonist ivuxolimab in advanced cancers. Study-level information: Partial responses occurred in three patients (one hepatocellular carcinoma, two cutaneous melanoma). Study results and limitations: Antigen specificity of clonally expanded peripheral T cells was not established. The average count of expanded clones was higher among CD8+ T cells than among CD4+.

Sequenced by immunoSEQ multiplex PCR; TCRdb stores in-frame clones only, minus some. The table records tens of thousands of clones, about 90% of them present only once. V shed 5 bases, J shed 8 bases, and the junction held 5 bases outside the gene matches. From germline, CDR1 is SGHTA and CDR2 FQGTGA. The CDR3 consists of 14 residues. V gene TRBV7-3 combines with J gene TRBJ1-6; 8 bases align to TRBD1. The clonotype comes from an adult with an advanced solid tumor such as melanoma, head and neck, liver or kidney cancer. The sequenced sample was CD4+ or CD8+ T cells sorted from blood, obtained in a trial of the OX40 agonist ivuxolimab. The CDR3 bases are TGTGCCAGCAGCATACAGGGGGGTGATTCACCCCTCCACTTT. It encodes CASSIQGGDSPLHF.